The entry that follows covers one TCR beta chain sequence. There is no known antigen for this receptor. The sample holds no much larger clone one base away, and base qualities are not on file. This entry comes from a study of blood T cell repertoires in COVID-19 (dated by TCRdb to 2019 to 2021). Describing the broader study: The collaborator samples originated in the United States, Italy and Spain and spanned the acute and convalescent phases of COVID-19. The prospective study material was composed of cDNA or gDNA derived from T cells, B-cell-depleted T cells, or PBMCs. The dataset comprised deeply sampled blood TCRbeta repertoires from subjects exposed to, actively infected with, or recovered from COVID-19. The repertoires were made available in a free public database intended to serve as a resource for research on the immune response to SARS-CoV-2. Samples were obtained from the ongoing ImmuneRACE study (first 160 participants) and from approximately 1,200 subjects provided by 6 global collaborators. A de-identified subject ID, COVID-19 status, age in years and sex were almost always included in the sample metadata. Where available, HLA class I and class II types were obtained from metadata supplied by the sample provider rather than from assay-based typing.

Whole blood was collected in K2EDTA tubes by collaborating institutions according to the institutions' own protocols. For TCRbeta analysis, collaborator samples were shipped as frozen whole blood, as isolated PBMCs, or as DNA extracted from either sample type. What the authors observed across the whole study: The amount of clinical and demographic metadata varied by source and participant and was provided uncurated.

Measured from the cysteine to the phenylalanine, the CDR3 is 13 residues long. This entry keeps only the CDR3 DNA: 39 bases, framed from base 1. From a lookup of the germline V gene (reference sequence), CDR1 and CDR2 are SEHNR and FQNEAQ. For this chain, trimming is 5 bases at the V end and 6 bases at the J end, and the number of junction bases without a gene match is 6. TCRbeta CDR3 regions were amplified from genomic DNA by means of the immunoSEQ Assay, a bias-controlled multiplex PCR. Per the authors' processing: Within the assay, amplification of reference gene primers was used to estimate how many nucleated cells each sample contained. Sequence reads were collapsed and filtered to measure the absolute abundance of every unique TCRbeta CDR3 rearrangement. Productive Simpson clonality was computed per sample as the square root of Simpson's diversity index over productive rearrangements. TCRdb stores this immuneACCESS table with in-frame sequences only. Part of the clones is absent; in the studies checked, under half of the shortfall reflects unresolved V genes, and no reason is known for the rest. The V and J calls and clone size are taken from that table; D and trimming were inferred from the DNA. The sample table contains more than 130,000 clones; only one count was recorded for under 85% of them. The ten largest make up under 9.5% of the sample.

This clonotype originated in a woman older than 75 in a cohort sampled during active or convalescent COVID-19. The V and J segments used are TRBV7-9 and TRBJ1-2, and 7 bases in between align with TRBD1. Sequenced input: peripheral blood. The CDR3 is CASSRQGTNGYTF. The DNA sequence is as follows: TGTGCCAGCAGCCGACAGGGAACGAATGGCTACACCTTC.